These T cell receptor beta chains were read from a single sample in a study of cytomegalovirus exposure and HLA in healthy donors. Generated by immunoSEQ multiplex PCR, the TCRdb table keeps only in-frame clones and is missing some. The sample lists 150,000 to 200,000 clones, approximately 71% occurring once. The sequencing sample was made of PBMCs. Receptors were obtained from a man in his thirties or forties in good health and CMV-seropositive. CDR3s include the opening cysteine and the closing phenylalanine or tryptophan. A D gene is named only where the DNA matches it firmly. Clone sizes are given selectively: once, few, many, or a class where the clone is expanded.

clone size	D gene	V gene	J gene	CDR3 protein	CDR3 DNA
.	TRBD1	TRBV27	TRBJ1-1	CASSLSTGVNTEAFF	TGTGCCAGCAGTTTATCGACAGGGGTGAACACTGAAGCTTTCTTT
.	TRBD1	TRBV2	TRBJ2-2	CARRGQASDPRSGELFF	TGTGCCAGAAGAGGACAGGCTTCGGACCCGAGGTCCGGGGAGCTGTTTTTT
.	TRBD2	TRBV7-3	TRBJ2-5	CASSLIGLAGPQYF	TGTGCCAGCAGCTTAATTGGACTAGCGGGGCCTCAGTACTTC
.	.	TRBV28	TRBJ2-5	CASSLPRDQETQYF	TGTGCCAGCAGTCTACCGCGGGACCAAGAGACCCAGTACTTC
.	.	TRBV30	TRBJ2-3	CAWSRVRTDTQYF	TGTGCCTGGAGCAGGGTTCGAACAGATACGCAGTATTTT
.	TRBD2	TRBV7-3	TRBJ2-3	CASSLRKTSGSTDTQYF	TGTGCCAGCAGCTTACGGAAGACTAGCGGGAGTACAGATACGCAGTATTTT
few	.	TRBV14	TRBJ2-1	CASSQGRGGTSYNEQFF	TGTGCCAGCAGCCAAGGGCGGGGCGGAACATCCTACAATGAGCAGTTCTTC
.	TRBD1	TRBV7-2	TRBJ1-2	CASSLARTGGYGYTF	TGTGCCAGCAGCTTAGCCCGGACAGGGGGCTATGGCTACACCTTC
.	.	TRBV7-9	TRBJ2-1	CASSFGEGSYNEQFF	TGTGCCAGCAGCTTCGGAGAGGGCTCCTACAATGAGCAGTTCTTC
few	.	TRBV5-4	TRBJ1-6	CASRREGTNNSPLHF	TGTGCCAGCCGTCGGGAGGGGACAAATAATTCACCCCTCCACTTT
once	TRBD1	TRBV5-1	TRBJ1-5	CASRTGTAPNQPQHF	TGCGCCAGCCGTACCGGGACAGCCCCTAATCAGCCCCAGCATTTT
.	TRBD1	TRBV27	TRBJ1-2	CASSSIRAGGQKFYGYTF	TGTGCCAGCAGCAGTATAAGGGCGGGGGGACAGAAGTTCTATGGCTACACCTTC
.	TRBD1	TRBV5-1	TRBJ1-2	CASSEGGTGGRGYTF	TGCGCCAGCAGCGAAGGCGGGACAGGCGGACGAGGCTACACCTTC
.	TRBD1	TRBV27	TRBJ2-7	CASSFMGQTVSYEQYF	TGTGCCAGCAGTTTTATGGGACAGACCGTCTCCTACGAGCAGTACTTC
.	TRBD2	TRBV19	TRBJ2-1	CASRSPRGLGNNEQFF	TGTGCCAGTAGGTCCCCCCGTGGACTAGGTAACAATGAGCAGTTCTTC
few	.	TRBV4-1	TRBJ2-3	CASSQDQNKDTQYF	TGCGCCAGCAGCCAAGATCAAAACAAAGATACGCAGTATTTT
.	TRBD2	TRBV14	TRBJ2-5	CASSQSGRSGETQYF	TGTGCCAGCAGCCAAAGCGGGAGGTCGGGAGAGACCCAGTACTTC
.	.	TRBV5-1	TRBJ1-6	CASSRLSGTGDSPLHF	TGCGCCAGCAGCAGGCTTTCGGGCACCGGGGATTCACCCCTCCACTTT
.	.	TRBV19	TRBJ2-3	CASSIWAGSRTDTQYF	TGTGCCAGTAGTATATGGGCGGGATCTCGGACAGATACGCAGTATTTT
.	TRBD2	TRBV18	TRBJ2-1	CASSPGTSGSHEQFF	TGTGCCAGCTCACCAGGGACTAGCGGGAGTCATGAGCAGTTCTTC
.	TRBD1	TRBV7-9	TRBJ1-1	CASSAPGQGRTEAFF	TGTGCCAGCAGCGCACCGGGACAGGGTCGTACTGAAGCTTTCTTT
.	TRBD2	TRBV7-9	TRBJ2-5	CASSLAAPGLAAGETQYF	TGTGCCAGCAGCTTAGCAGCGCCAGGACTAGCAGCCGGAGAGACCCAGTACTTC
once	.	TRBV18	TRBJ1-3	CASSPAGDLGNTIYF	TGTGCCAGCTCACCCGCAGGGGATCTTGGAAACACCATATATTTT
.	.	TRBV19	TRBJ2-7	CASSIGTRTHSYEQYF	TGTGCCAGTAGTATCGGTACAAGGACTCACTCTTACGAGCAGTACTTC
once	.	TRBV21-1	TRBJ1-4	CASSKEVWGGVNEKLFF	TGTGCCAGCAGCAAAGAGGTCTGGGGAGGAGTTAATGAAAAACTGTTTTTT
.	.	TRBV2	TRBJ2-3	CASSSGTDTQYF	TGTGCCAGCAGTTCCGGCACAGATACGCAGTATTTT
.	TRBD1	TRBV7-6	TRBJ1-1	CASSEQGADTEAFF	TGTGCCAGCAGCGAACAGGGGGCAGATACTGAAGCTTTCTTT
.	TRBD2	TRBV28	TRBJ2-7	CASSDPTSGSLHEQYF	TGTGCCAGCAGTGACCCGACTAGCGGGAGTCTGCACGAGCAGTACTTC